These 25 T cell receptor beta chains came from one sample sequenced in a study of beta chain features in type 1 diabetes. The investigators reverse transcribed all of the isolated RNA, so they sequenced expressed TCRB transcripts. Sequenced by immunoSEQ multiplex PCR; TCRdb stores in-frame clones only, minus some. The data show around 240,000 clones, with 7.5% to 10% seen just once and under 0.035% held by the top ten. Sequencing was done on a sample of naive CD4+ T cells from blood. These TCRs come from a woman aged 18 to 35 in good health.

This chain uses TRBV6-4 with TRBJ2-5; maybe TRBD1 (5 bases). Trimming removed 4 bases at V and 8 bases at J, with 14 bases between. The CDR3 runs 13 residues. The V gene's germline CDR1 is MRHNA and CDR2 SNTAGT. CDR3 nucleotide sequence: TGTGCCAGCAGTGCAGGAAGGGGTGGAACCCAGTACTTC. Residues: CASSAGRGGTQYF.

This clone came up a few times. The genes are TRBV9 and TRBJ2-1; TRBD1 aligns across 8 bases. The V and J ends lost 4 bases and 5 bases, in that order; junction bases with no gene match: 11. Germline CDR1 SGDLS, CDR2 YYNGEE. CDR3 length equals 16 residues. The chain's CDR3 is CASSFRDRRTHNEQFF. CDR3 nucleotide sequence: TGTGCCAGCAGCTTCAGGGACAGGAGGACCCACAATGAGCAGTTCTTC.

This chain uses TRBV19 with TRBJ2-3; a possible D gene is TRBD1 (6 bases). CDR1 LNHDA and CDR2 SQIVND come from the germline V gene (reference sequence). The CDR3 runs to 13 residues. Trimming pared 9 bases from V and 5 bases from J, leaving 15 bases between. The CDR3 loop is CASRGLAEDTQYF. The CDR3 region has the DNA TGTGCCAGCAGGGGTCTCGCTGAAGATACGCAGTATTTT.

This chain links TRBV18 with TRBJ2-7, with 7 bases that match TRBD1. The CDR3 sequence is 13 residues long. Trimming removed 5 bases from V and 3 bases from J; junction bases left unmatched: 4. Germline V gives CDR1 KGHSH, CDR2 LQKENI. The CDR3 DNA follows: TGTGCCAGCTCATTGCGACAGGGCTACGAGCAGTACTTC. Translated: CASSLRQGYEQYF.

The V gene is TRBV7-2, the J gene TRBJ2-7, with TRBD2 matching over 13 bases. The CDR3 totals 16 residues. Per germline, CDR1 SGHTA and CDR2 FQGNSA. The V gene end was trimmed by 5 bases and the J gene end by 4 bases; junction bases not matched to a gene: 8. CDR3 DNA: TGTGCCAGCAGCCGGACTAGCGGGGGTCTATCGTACGAGCAGTACTTC. It encodes CASSRTSGGLSYEQYF.

The V and J genes are TRBV5-1 and TRBJ2-5; 10 bases match TRBD1. This CDR3 has 15 residues. V lost 4 bases to trimming and J lost 4 bases; unmatched junction nucleotides: 7. Germline V lookup: CDR1 SGHRS, CDR2 YFSETQ. The CDR3 is CASSRGTGAGETQYF. As DNA, the CDR3 is TGCGCCAGCAGCAGGGGGACAGGGGCAGGAGAGACCCAGTACTTC.

This clone was seen a handful of times. The V and J genes are TRBV11-2 and TRBJ1-2, with D tentatively TRBD1 (6 bases). Germline assignment: CDR1 SGHAT and CDR2 FQNNGV. Trimming pared 1 base from V and 5 bases from J, leaving 11 bases between. This CDR3 spans 14 amino acids. The CDR3 DNA sequence: TGTGCCAGCAGCTTAGGAACAGGGAATTATGGCTACACCTTC. Protein product: CASSLGTGNYGYTF. Variable domain in full (rest from reference TRBV11-2 and TRBJ1-2): EAGVAQSPRYKIIEKRQSVAFWCNPISGHATLYWYQQILGQGPKLLIQFQNNGVVDDSQLPKDRFSAERLKGVDSTLKIQPAKLEDSAVYLCASSLGTGNYGYTFGSGTRLTVV.

This clone was detected ten times or more. CDR3 DNA: TGTGCCTCCTCTAATCTAGCGGGAGGGCCGTATGAGCAGTTCTTC. Its translation: CASSNLAGGPYEQFF. The chain joins TRBV30 to TRBJ2-1, with 12 bases aligning to TRBD2. V was clipped by 7 bases and J by 8 bases; unmatched bases: 12. The CDR3 consists of 15 residues. Germline CDR1 GTSNPN, CDR2 SVGIG (reference sequence).

This chain uses TRBV19 with TRBJ2-1; TRBD1 agrees at 8 bases. The CDR3 is 13 residues long. Germline V gene data show CDR1 as LNHDA and CDR2 as SQIVND (reference sequence). V trimming: 6 bases; J trimming: 8 bases; junction bases outside the gene matches: 6. CDR3 loop: CASSLTGVDEQFF. Here the CDR3 DNA reads TGTGCCAGTAGCCTGACAGGGGTGGATGAGCAGTTCTTC.

This clone was observed a handful of times. The genes are TRBV5-1 and TRBJ2-7; TRBD1 aligns across 8 bases. V shed 2 bases, J shed 7 bases, and the junction held 8 bases outside the gene matches. The CDR3 covers 14 residues. Germline assignment: CDR1 SGHRS and CDR2 YFSETQ. The CDR3 loop is CASSFDRGSQEQYF. Here the CDR3 DNA reads TGCGCCAGCAGCTTCGACAGGGGCAGTCAGGAGCAGTACTTC. Full variable domain (rest looked up from reference TRBV5-1 and TRBJ2-7): KAGVTQTPRYLIKTRGQQVTLSCSPISGHRSVSWYQQTPGQGLQFLFEYFSETQRNKGNFPGRFSGRQFSNSRSEMNVSTLELGDSALYLCASSFDRGSQEQYFGPGTRLTVT.

The CDR3: CASSLNGLNTEAFF. In DNA, the CDR3 is TGTGCCAGCAGTTTAAACGGGTTGAACACTGAAGCTTTCTTT. The rearrangement joins TRBV27 to TRBJ1-1; D uncertain. V lost 2 bases to trimming and J lost 0 bases, with 7 bases between them. Germline CDR1 MNHEY, CDR2 SMNVEV (reference sequence). There are 14 residues in the CDR3.

In its sample, this clone was seen a few times. This chain links TRBV2 with TRBJ1-3; no clear D. The CDR3 consists of 14 residues. Trimming cost V 6 bases and J 2 bases, with 11 bases left between them. The germline CDR1 and CDR2 sequences are SNHLY and FYNNEI. The CDR3 loop is CASRPTAPGNTIYF. Written as DNA, the CDR3 is TGTGCCAGCAGGCCGACTGCCCCTGGAAACACCATATATTTT.

This clone was counted between two and nine times. This chain links TRBV29-1 with TRBJ2-2, with 8 bases fitting TRBD2. Germline lookup yields CDR1 SQVTM and CDR2 ANQGSEA. V shed 6 bases, J shed 4 bases, and the junction held 10 bases outside the gene matches. The CDR3 contains 15 residues. CDR3 nucleotides: TGCAGCGTCCGAACTAGGACTAGCCCCACCGGGGAGCTGTTTTTT. Protein: CSVRTRTSPTGELFF.

The genes are TRBV6-1 and TRBJ2-1; unclear D gene. Germline lookup yields CDR1 MNHNS and CDR2 SASEGT. CDR3 length: 13 residues. V lost 8 bases and J lost 3, with 11 bases in between. The CDR3 here is CASHGGRYNEQFF. In DNA form, the CDR3 reads TGTGCCAGCCACGGTGGGCGCTACAATGAGCAGTTCTTC.

This clone showed up just a few times. This chain links TRBV9 with TRBJ1-2; possible D gene TRBD1, 6 bases. The CDR3 length is 15 residues. Trimming shortened V by 2 bases and J by 3 bases, and 14 bases separated the two germline ends. Germline-derived CDR1 and CDR2 are SGDLS and YYNGEE. CDR3 nucleotides: TGTGCCAGCAGCGTCCTTGGGGGGGCGGACTATGGCTACACCTTC. Translating it yields CASSVLGGADYGYTF. The variable domain in full, with the rest retrieved from reference TRBV9 and TRBJ1-2, is DSGVTQTPKHLITATGQRVTLRCSPRSGDLSVYWYQQSLDQGLQFLIQYYNGEERAKGNILERFSAQQFPDLHSELNLSSLELGDSALYFCASSVLGGADYGYTFGSGTRLTVV.

The V gene is TRBV5-1, the J gene TRBJ2-2; D is possibly TRBD2 (5 bases). The CDR3 spans 14 residues. The germline gives CDR1 SGHRS, CDR2 YFSETQ. V was cut by 8 bases and J by 7 bases, with 18 bases left in between. DNA for the CDR3: TGCGCCAGTTCCGGGCCCACGGCGGGCGGGGAGCTGTTTTTT. The encoded protein is CASSGPTAGGELFF.

This clone was picked up a small number of times. The chain employs TRBV7-6 and TRBJ2-7, with 8 bases matching TRBD1. Trimming took 0 bases from V and 3 from J; bases not matched to a gene: 7. Germline V lookup: CDR1 SGHVS, CDR2 FNYEAQ. The CDR3 has 16 amino acids. In DNA form, the CDR3 reads TGTGCCAGCAGCTTAGCTACTGGACAGGGTATCTACGAGCAGTACTTC. This gives the protein CASSLATGQGIYEQYF.

This clone has just a few counts. The chain uses TRBV27 and TRBJ2-3; D is ambiguous. The CDR3 has 12 residues. The ends were cut back, 3 bases at V and 5 bases at J, with 6 bases in the middle. CDR1 and CDR2 (germline): MNHEY, SMNVEV (reference sequence). This CDR3 is CASSFLGDTQYF. The DNA for the CDR3 is TGTGCCAGCAGTTTCCTAGGAGATACGCAGTATTTT.

This clone was observed a few times. This chain uses TRBV4-2 with TRBJ2-1; 9 nucleotides match TRBD1. This CDR3 spans 16 amino acids. Germline lookup yields CDR1 LGHNA and CDR2 YNFKEQ. The ends lost 3 bases at V and 5 bases at J; junction bases unmatched: 8. The CDR3 nucleotides read TGTGCCAGCAGCCAGGTGTCGGGACAGGGCCACAATGAGCAGTTCTTC. Its translation: CASSQVSGQGHNEQFF.

This clone was found a few times. V and J are TRBV11-2 and TRBJ2-1; 10 nucleotides agree with TRBD2. CDR1 SGHAT and CDR2 FQNNGV come from the germline V gene. The ends lost 5 bases at V and 1 base at J; junction bases unmatched: 5. The length of the CDR3 is 16 residues. CDR3 sequence reads: CASSPIAGGSYNEQFF. Here the CDR3 DNA reads TGTGCCAGCAGCCCAATAGCGGGAGGTTCCTACAATGAGCAGTTCTTC.

This clone appeared a few times. CDR3 amino acids: CASSPDRGLWQFF. As DNA, the CDR3 is TGCGCCAGCAGCCCGGACAGGGGGCTTTGGCAGTTCTTC. The chain recombines TRBV5-1 with TRBJ2-1; 11 bases fit TRBD1. V trimming: 4 bases; J trimming: 12 bases; junction bases outside the gene matches: 6. This CDR3 spans 13 amino acids. Germline V gene data show CDR1 as SGHRS and CDR2 as YFSETQ.

This clone has a handful of counts. This chain uses TRBV7-9 with TRBJ2-7; 7 bases fit TRBD1. This CDR3 comprises 15 residues. With V trimmed by 3 bases and J by 3 bases, 8 bases remained unmatched. The V gene's germline CDR1 is SEHNR and CDR2 FQNEAQ (reference sequence). The CDR3: CASSLDGQVNYEQYF. The CDR3 DNA reads as TGTGCCAGCAGCTTGGATGGACAGGTGAACTACGAGCAGTACTTC.

This clone occurred a few times. CDR3 bases: TGTGCCAGCAGCAGAATAGCGGGGGGCACAGATACGCAGTATTTT. Translated, it gives CASSRIAGGTDTQYF. V and J are TRBV5-6 and TRBJ2-3, with 9 positions matching TRBD2. Germline values: CDR1 SGHDT, CDR2 YYEEEE. The CDR3 length is 15 residues. With V trimmed by 4 bases and J by 1 base, 4 bases remained unmatched.

This sequence joins TRBV9 and TRBJ2-1; 14 positions agree with TRBD2. V trimming: 2 bases; J trimming: 7 bases; junction bases outside the gene matches: 5. The CDR3 length is 16 residues. CDR1 and CDR2 (germline): SGDLS, YYNGEE. CDR3: CASSVTSGGAVNEQFF. DNA of the CDR3: TGTGCCAGCAGCGTGACTAGCGGGGGGGCCGTGAATGAGCAGTTCTTC.

This chain connects TRBV27 to TRBJ2-7, with 9 bases fitting TRBD1. CDR3 size: 14 residues. Germline loops: CDR1 MNHEY, CDR2 SMNVEV (reference sequence). V gave up 5 bases and J gave up 5 bases; unmatched junction bases: 7. CDR3 nucleotides: TGTGCCAGCAGTCAACCCGGGACAGGGAACGAGCAGTACTTC. It yields the protein CASSQPGTGNEQYF.